This passage covers 30 T cell receptor beta chains from one sample sequenced in a study of vaccination effects on CD4 cells after COVID-19 (dated by TCRdb to 2022 to 2024). These receptors have no known antigen. After less than 13 days of culture, CD4+ T cells were isolated with the EasySep CD4+ T cell isolation kit. Library preparation was by the immunoSEQ multiplex PCR assay. Drawn from immuneACCESS, this table holds only the in-frame rearrangements with V and J called that TCRdb kept. Clones are partly lost; checked studies trace under half to an unresolved V gene and leave the rest unexplained. Within this sample are 50,000 to 70,000 clones, with 72% of them counted one time only. The biggest ten clones account for approximately 20% of the sample. The sequencing here drew on CD4+ T cells from PBMCs cultured without peptide, taken before COVID-19 vaccination. These TCRs come from a human donor who had a prior SARS-CoV-2 infection.

The CDR3 protein is CASSPSLAGAADTQYF. CDR3 coding DNA: TGTGCCAGCAGCCCGTCACTAGCGGGAGCTGCAGATACGCAGTATTTT. This sequence joins TRBV11-1 and TRBJ2-3; TRBD2 matches 11 bases. V lost 5 bases, J lost 4 bases, and 8 bases stayed unmatched. The CDR3 is 16 amino acids. Germline loops: CDR1 SGHAT, CDR2 FQDESV (reference sequence).

CDR3 protein: CASSLFYSYNEQFF. As DNA, the CDR3 is TGTGCCAGCAGCTTATTTTACTCCTACAATGAGCAGTTCTTC. J is TRBJ2-1 and V is TRBV7-2; D gene unclear. Trimming removed 2 bases from V and 0 bases from J, with 5 bases in between. The CDR3 consists of 14 residues. CDR1 is SGHTA and CDR2 is FQGNSA in the germline V gene.

This clone has just one count. J is TRBJ2-3 and V is TRBV7-9, with D maybe TRBD1 (6 bases). The ends were cut back, 1 base at V and 2 bases at J, with 22 bases in the middle. CDR3 length: 19 residues. Germline values: CDR1 SEHNR, CDR2 FQNEAQ (reference sequence). The chain's CDR3 is CASSLDIQGKRSDTDTQYF. Written as DNA, the CDR3 is TGTGCCAGCAGCTTAGATATACAGGGTAAAAGATCCGACACAGATACGCAGTATTTT.

V usage is TRBV11-3 and J usage is TRBJ2-7; TRBD1 might be the D (6 bases). The ends were cut back, 3 bases at V and 1 base at J, with 10 bases in the middle. The CDR3 length is 14 residues. Germline V lookup: CDR1 SGHNT, CDR2 YENEEA. CDR3 in DNA: TGTGCCAGCAGCTTGGGGGACACATCCTACGAGCAGTACTTC. Translated: CASSLGDTSYEQYF.

This chain links TRBV2 with TRBJ1-5; D uncertain. V was shortened by 10 bases and J by 0 bases, with 13 bases between the two germline ends. This CDR3 region has 14 residues. Germline assignment: CDR1 SNHLY and CDR2 FYNNEI. The CDR3 protein is CATQRVGSNQPQHF. CDR3 nucleotide sequence: TGTGCCACCCAGCGGGTGGGTAGCAATCAGCCCCAGCATTTT.

J is TRBJ2-1 and V is TRBV9, with 8 bases lining up with TRBD1. V lost 3 bases to trimming and J lost 6 bases; unmatched junction nucleotides: 8. The CDR3 is made up of 15 amino acids. The germline V gene has CDR1 SGDLS and CDR2 YYNGEE. Here the CDR3 DNA reads TGTGCCAGCAGCGCCGCGGGGACAGGCCCCAATGAGCAGTTCTTC. Its protein product is CASSAAGTGPNEQFF.

This clone was counted between two and nine times. The chain employs TRBV19 and TRBJ1-1, with 7 bases that match TRBD1. The CDR3 sequence is 13 residues long. Germline trimming cut 7 bases from V and 3 bases from J; bases unmatched to any gene: 5. The germline gives CDR1 LNHDA, CDR2 SQIVND (reference sequence). Written as DNA, the CDR3 is TGTGCCAGTACGGAGGGGGCGTACACTGAAGCTTTCTTT. It translates to CASTEGAYTEAFF.

The chain has TRBV6-5 and TRBJ2-3; D is unclear. The germline V gene has CDR1 MNHEY and CDR2 SVGAGI. Trimming removed 6 bases from V and 7 bases from J, with 20 bases in between. CDR3 length equals 15 residues. CDR3 coding DNA: TGTGCCAGCAGCCCCCCGGGTTGGAAGATAAATACGCAGTATTTT. Translation: CASSPPGWKINTQYF.

This clone has a handful of counts. The chain joins TRBV29-1 to TRBJ1-4; 7 positions match TRBD1. Germline CDR1 is SQVTM and CDR2 is ANQGSEA. The junction had 9 bases not matched to a gene; V was cut back by 7 bases and J by 7 bases. The CDR3 consists of 13 residues. The chain's CDR3 is CSASGRGREKLFF. DNA of the CDR3: TGCAGCGCCTCCGGGAGGGGGCGTGAAAAACTGTTTTTT.

The V call is TRBV4-1, the J call TRBJ1-2; weak D call: TRBD1 (5 bases). Germline V gene lookup returns CDR1 MGHRA and CDR2 YSYEKL. Trimming stripped 2 bases from V and 4 bases from J, with 17 bases between. The CDR3 is 16 amino acids. This CDR3 reads CASSQRFAGILYGYTF. The CDR3 DNA follows: TGCGCCAGCAGCCAACGGTTCGCAGGGATCCTCTATGGCTACACCTTC.

This clone showed up just a few times. The rearrangement links TRBV19 to TRBJ2-7, with D hard to call. Germline V CDR1 and CDR2: LNHDA, SQIVND (reference sequence). CDR3 length: 14 amino acids. Trimming shortened V by 4 bases and J by 5 bases, and 15 bases separated the two germline ends. The CDR3 region has the DNA TGTGCCAGTAGTACCCAGGAGATCATGGACGAGCAGTACTTC. Translating gives CASSTQEIMDEQYF.

The chain links TRBV4-2 to TRBJ2-3, with TRBD2 identical over 8 bases. From germline, CDR1 is LGHNA and CDR2 YNFKEQ. The J segment lost 3 bases and the V segment lost 4 bases, leaving 6 bases of the junction unmatched. The CDR3 consists of 15 residues. The CDR3: CASSLRLASTDTQYF. The CDR3, as DNA: TGTGCCAGCAGCCTCCGACTAGCGTCGACAGATACGCAGTATTTT.

V and J are TRBV7-2 and TRBJ2-1, with TRBD2 matching over 7 bases. The V gene's germline CDR1 is SGHTA and CDR2 FQGNSA. The CDR3 has 16 residues. Trimming took 1 base from V and 4 from J; bases not matched to a gene: 7. This CDR3 is CASSLVAGVVYNEQFF. The DNA of the CDR3 is TGTGCCAGCAGCTTAGTGGCGGGAGTAGTGTACAATGAGCAGTTCTTC.

J is TRBJ2-1 and V is TRBV7-3; 8 bases align to TRBD2. With V trimmed by 4 bases and J by 7 bases, 12 bases remained unmatched. CDR3 length equals 16 residues. Germline CDR1 SGHTA, CDR2 FQGTGA. The chain's CDR3 is CASSSQPGLVDNEQFF. In DNA form, the CDR3 reads TGTGCCAGCAGCTCCCAACCGGGACTAGTTGATAATGAGCAGTTCTTC.

The sample holds one count of this clone. The J gene is TRBJ2-7, the V gene TRBV30; a possible D gene is TRBD2 (5 bases). The V and J ends lost 7 bases and 2 bases respectively, with 15 bases between them. This CDR3 spans 13 amino acids. Germline lookup yields CDR1 GTSNPN and CDR2 SVGIG (reference sequence). The CDR3 is CASNLDSTYEQYF. The CDR3 DNA reads TGTGCCTCCAACTTGGACTCGACCTACGAGCAGTACTTC.

Only one count was recorded for this clone. CDR3 DNA: TGCGCCAGCAGCTACGACAGCAATTCACCCCTCCACTTT. Residues: CASSYDSNSPLHF. The chain has TRBV5-1 and TRBJ1-6; tentative D call: TRBD1 (5 bases). The CDR3 has 13 residues. Deletions cut 3 bases from V and 7 bases from J, with 8 bases between. Germline values: CDR1 SGHRS, CDR2 YFSETQ.

This sequence joins TRBV19 and TRBJ2-4; D is unresolved. Trimming pared 4 bases from V and 2 bases from J, leaving 12 bases between. The CDR3 extends over 15 amino acids. The germline V gene encodes CDR1 LNHDA and CDR2 SQIVND (reference sequence). Here the CDR3 DNA reads TGTGCCAGTAGTACGCACGGACGGTCCAAAAACATTCAGTACTTC. This encodes CASSTHGRSKNIQYF.

The gene calls are TRBV6-1 and TRBJ2-5; D ambiguous. CDR1 MNHNS and CDR2 SASEGT come from the germline V gene. This CDR3 has 16 amino acids. The V gene lost 2 bases and the J gene lost 3 bases, with 16 bases spanning the gap. The CDR3 nucleotides are TGTGCCAGCAGTGAATTAATTGCAGGAGACAAAGAGACCCAGTACTTC. This translates into CASSELIAGDKETQYF.

This clone was observed many times. This sequence joins TRBV30 and TRBJ1-1; the D is unclear. The V gene's germline CDR1 is GTSNPN and CDR2 SVGIG (reference sequence). V lost 1 base to trimming and J lost 7 bases, with 13 bases between them. The CDR3 length is 13 residues. In DNA form, the CDR3 reads TGTGCCTGGAGTGAGGGCCTCGAGGGTGAAGCTTTCTTT. Translating it yields CAWSEGLEGEAFF. The full variable domain, rest sourced from reference TRBV30 and TRBJ1-1, is SQTIHQWPATLVQPVGSPLSLECTVEGTSNPNLYWYRQAAGRGLQLLFYSVGIGQISSEVPQNLSASRPQDRQFILSSKKLLLSDSGFYLCAWSEGLEGEAFFGQGTRLTVV.

The chain carries TRBV5-1 and TRBJ1-1; 7 bases line up with TRBD1. The length of the CDR3 is 15 residues. Unmatched junction bases numbered 7, after V lost 4 bases and J lost 1 base. CDR1 SGHRS and CDR2 YFSETQ come from the germline V gene. In DNA, the CDR3 is TGCGCCAGCAGCCTTGGGACAGCGCAGAACACTGAAGCTTTCTTT. Its protein is CASSLGTAQNTEAFF.

The chain uses TRBV4-3 and TRBJ1-2; D call uncertain. With 0 bases removed from V and 6 bases from J, the gap between germline ends came to 17 bases. The germline V gene encodes CDR1 LGHNA and CDR2 YSLEER. The CDR3 runs 16 residues. The CDR3 region is CASSQDREAIYHGYTF. The CDR3 nucleotides read TGCGCCAGCAGCCAAGATCGGGAAGCGATCTACCATGGCTACACCTTC.

V usage is TRBV28 and J usage is TRBJ2-3, with 8 positions matching TRBD2. With V trimmed by 7 bases and J by 2 bases, 8 bases remained unmatched. The CDR3 runs to 15 residues. The germline V gene encodes CDR1 MDHEN and CDR2 SYDVKM. CDR3 in amino acids: CASTTTSDPTDTQYF. CDR3 nucleotide sequence: TGTGCCAGCACAACGACTAGCGACCCCACAGATACGCAGTATTTT.

The chain employs TRBV3-1 (or the pseudogene TRBV3-2) and TRBJ1-5; D not resolved. There are 14 residues in the CDR3. Germline V gene lookup returns CDR1 LGHDT and CDR2 YNNKEL (reference sequence). V lost 4 bases and J lost 1, with 8 bases in between. CDR3 coding DNA: TGTGCCAGCAGCCCAGCATGGAGCAATCAGCCCCAGCATTTT. Protein: CASSPAWSNQPQHF.

This clone was observed a few times. The chain uses TRBV12-5 and TRBJ2-1; TRBD2 agrees at 7 bases. Trimming cost V 7 bases and J 3 bases; bases outside gene matches: 9. The CDR3 totals 15 residues. Germline values: CDR1 LGHNT, CDR2 FRNRAP. This CDR3 reads CASALMSGNYNEQFF. DNA of the CDR3: TGTGCTAGTGCCCTAATGAGCGGGAACTACAATGAGCAGTTCTTC.

The V gene is TRBV6-6, the J gene TRBJ1-5; D is possibly TRBD1 (5 bases). The CDR3 loop spans 15 amino acids. Germline-derived CDR1 and CDR2 are MNHNY and SVGAGI (reference sequence). V was pared by 5 bases and J by 15 bases, with 26 bases between. CDR3 sequence reads: CASSLDQGHFATVHF. The CDR3 DNA reads TGTGCCAGCAGTCTCGACCAAGGACATTTCGCGACGGTGCATTTT.

V and J are TRBV24-1 and TRBJ1-2, with D uncertain. Germline CDR1 KGHDR, CDR2 SFDVKD. The CDR3 is made up of 15 amino acids. Trimming removed 2 bases at V and 4 bases at J, with 13 bases between. The CDR3 sequence: CATSDSSLRTYGYTF. CDR3 coding DNA: TGTGCCACCAGTGATTCAAGTCTCCGGACCTATGGCTACACCTTC.

This clone was detected only once. The genes are TRBV5-1 and TRBJ1-1; 8 bases fit TRBD1. This CDR3 region has 15 residues. Looked up from germline, CDR1 is SGHRS and CDR2 is YFSETQ. With V trimmed by 3 bases and J by 1 base, 5 bases remained unmatched. The CDR3 is CASSSQGQENTEAFF. CDR3 DNA: TGCGCCAGCAGCTCACAGGGACAGGAGAACACTGAAGCTTTCTTT.

This clone turned up a few times. This chain connects TRBV7-9 to TRBJ1-1, with unresolved D. The V and J ends lost 1 base and 4 bases respectively, with 10 bases between them. From germline, CDR1 is SEHNR and CDR2 FQNEAQ (reference sequence). The CDR3 is 14 residues long. The CDR3 protein is CASSLEGRATEAFF. The CDR3 nucleotides read TGTGCCAGCAGCTTAGAGGGCAGAGCCACTGAAGCTTTCTTT.

This clone was seen once. This sequence joins TRBV11-2 and TRBJ2-7, with 11 bases matching TRBD2. Germline CDR1 SGHAT, CDR2 FQNNGV. V trimming: 3 bases; J trimming: 0 bases; junction bases outside the gene matches: 7. The CDR3 loop spans 17 amino acids. DNA of the CDR3: TGTGCCAGCAGCTTTTCATGGGGACTAGCGGCCTCCTACGAGCAGTACTTC. Its protein product is CASSFSWGLAASYEQYF.

The chain is built from TRBV4-2 and TRBJ1-1; D is uncertain. Trimming took 1 base from V and 11 from J, leaving 23 bases between them. The CDR3 is 16 amino acids. CDR1 and CDR2 (germline): LGHNA, YNFKEQ. The CDR3, as DNA: TGTGCCAGCAGCCAAGGCTCGTCGGAGAGAGGAGAAGGGGCTTTCTTT. It translates to CASSQGSSERGEGAFF.